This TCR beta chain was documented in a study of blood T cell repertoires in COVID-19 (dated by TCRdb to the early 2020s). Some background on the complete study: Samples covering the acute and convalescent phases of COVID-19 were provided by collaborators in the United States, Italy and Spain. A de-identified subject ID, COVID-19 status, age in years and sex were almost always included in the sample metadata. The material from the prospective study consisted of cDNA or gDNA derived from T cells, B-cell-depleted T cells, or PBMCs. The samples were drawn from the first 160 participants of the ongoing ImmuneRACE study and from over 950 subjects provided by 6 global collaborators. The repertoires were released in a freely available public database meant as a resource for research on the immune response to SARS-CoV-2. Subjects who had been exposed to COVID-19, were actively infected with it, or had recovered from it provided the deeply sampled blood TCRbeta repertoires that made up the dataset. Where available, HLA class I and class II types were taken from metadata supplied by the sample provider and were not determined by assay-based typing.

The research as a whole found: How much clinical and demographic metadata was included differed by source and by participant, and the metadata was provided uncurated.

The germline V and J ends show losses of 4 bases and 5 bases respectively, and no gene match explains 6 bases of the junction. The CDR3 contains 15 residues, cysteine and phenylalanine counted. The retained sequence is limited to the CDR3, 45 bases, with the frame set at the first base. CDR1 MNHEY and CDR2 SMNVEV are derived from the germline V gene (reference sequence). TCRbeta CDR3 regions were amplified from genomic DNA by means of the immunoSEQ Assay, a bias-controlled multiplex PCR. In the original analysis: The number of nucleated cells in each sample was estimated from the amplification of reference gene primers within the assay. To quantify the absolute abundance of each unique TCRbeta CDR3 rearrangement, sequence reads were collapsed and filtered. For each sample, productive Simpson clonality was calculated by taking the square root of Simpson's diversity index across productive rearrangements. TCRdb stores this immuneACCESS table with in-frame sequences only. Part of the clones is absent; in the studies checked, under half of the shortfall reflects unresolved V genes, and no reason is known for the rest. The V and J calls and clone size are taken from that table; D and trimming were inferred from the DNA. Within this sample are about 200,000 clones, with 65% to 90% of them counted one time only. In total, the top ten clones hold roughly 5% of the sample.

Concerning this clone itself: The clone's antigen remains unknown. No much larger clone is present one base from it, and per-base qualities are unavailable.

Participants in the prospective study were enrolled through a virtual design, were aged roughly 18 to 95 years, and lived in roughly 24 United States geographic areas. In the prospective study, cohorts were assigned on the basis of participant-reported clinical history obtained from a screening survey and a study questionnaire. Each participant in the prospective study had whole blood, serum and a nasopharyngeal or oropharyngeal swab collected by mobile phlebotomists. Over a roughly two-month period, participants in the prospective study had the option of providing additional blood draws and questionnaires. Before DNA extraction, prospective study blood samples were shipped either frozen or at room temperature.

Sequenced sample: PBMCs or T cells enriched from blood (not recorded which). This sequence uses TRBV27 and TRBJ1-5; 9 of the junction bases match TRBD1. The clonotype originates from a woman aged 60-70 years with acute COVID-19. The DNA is TGTGCCAGCAGTTCTGGGACAGGGCTCGATCAGCCCCAGCATTTT. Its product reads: CASSSGTGLDQPQHF.